This T cell receptor (beta chain) was retrieved from a study of T cell repertoires in cytomegalovirus infection. Study information: Public TCR beta signatures provided an indication of both CMV infection and a matching HLA type.

Remarks on this clonotype: Its antigen remains unidentified.

Germline assignment: CDR1 MNHEY and CDR2 SVGEGT. With V trimmed by 4 bases and J by 6 bases, 8 bases remained unmatched. There are 15 residues in the CDR3. MiXCR was run by TCRdb on the reads, yielding one entry per CDR3 protein. The sample includes approximately 110,000 distinct CDR3 sequences, 30% of them seen just once. This TCR was recovered from a human donor in good health (CMV status not recorded). Some clones in this sample may be carry-over from other donors' samples. The sample consisted of CD8+ T cells from cultured PBMCs, taken from culture after CMV antigen stimulation. V gene TRBV6-2 or TRBV6-3 combines with J gene TRBJ2-2; 7 positions match TRBD1. The CDR3 region has the DNA TGTGCCAGCAGTTCCGACAGGGAGAGAGCCGGGGAGCTGTTTTTT. This sequence encodes CASSSDRERAGELFF.